These 13 T cell receptor beta chains were all obtained from the same sample, sequenced in a study of OX40 agonist ivuxolimab in advanced cancers. Libraries were constructed by the immunoSEQ multiplex PCR assay. As stored in TCRdb, this immuneACCESS dataset retains in-frame rearrangements with V and J assigned. A fraction of the clones does not appear; measured against another copy, unresolved V genes explain less than half of the discrepancy, and the remainder lacks a known reason. Here the sample has about 86,000 clones; around 90% occur a single time. The ten top clones hold roughly 9.4% of the sample. The sample here was CD4+ or CD8+ T cells sorted from blood, taken in a trial of the OX40 agonist ivuxolimab. Every receptor here comes from an adult with an advanced solid tumor such as melanoma, head and neck, liver or kidney cancer.

V gene TRBV7-2 combines with J gene TRBJ1-1; D call uncertain. V lost 1 base and J lost 2, with 8 bases in between. Germline V gene sequence: CDR1 SGHTA, CDR2 FQGNSA. This CDR3 is 14 amino acids long. CDR3 sequence (DNA): TGTGCCAGCAGCTTAGAACACTCAAACACTGAAGCTTTCTTT. It codes for CASSLEHSNTEAFF. Looking up the rest from reference TRBV7-2 and TRBJ1-1 gives the full variable domain: GAGVSQSPSNKVTEKGKDVELRCDPISGHTALYWYRQSLGQGLEFLIYFQGNSAPDKSGLPSDRFSAERTGGSVSTLTIQRTQQEDSAVYLCASSLEHSNTEAFFGQGTRLTVV.

The chain joins TRBV23-1 to TRBJ2-7, with 9 bases aligning to TRBD1. TRBV23-1 belongs to the ORF category, with a function that is uncertain. V lost 4 bases and J lost 5; bases outside the gene matches: 15. The CDR3 is made up of 17 amino acids. CDR3 DNA sequence: TGCGCCAGCAGTCCCCTTTGGGACAGGGTTAAAAGAAACGAGCAGTACTTC. This gives the protein CASSPLWDRVKRNEQYF.

This clone has a handful of counts. The V and J genes are TRBV2 and TRBJ1-2, with D possibly being TRBD1 (5 bases). The germline V gene encodes CDR1 SNHLY and CDR2 FYNNEI. V was cut by 7 bases and J by 7 bases, with 16 bases left in between. This CDR3 region has 13 residues. The CDR3 DNA sequence: TGTGCCAGCAACCTCGGCAGGGAGAGTGGCTACACCTTC. Translation: CASNLGRESGYTF.

V gene TRBV11-2 combines with J gene TRBJ2-1, with TRBD2 matching over 8 bases. V was pared by 4 bases and J by 7 bases, with 6 bases of the junction left unmatched. The length of the CDR3 is 14 residues. Germline loops: CDR1 SGHAT, CDR2 FQNNGV. The CDR3 sequence: CASSWSGSGNEQFF. In DNA, the CDR3 is TGTGCCAGCAGCTGGAGCGGGAGTGGTAATGAGCAGTTCTTC.

The V and J genes are TRBV4-1 and TRBJ2-7; TRBD2 agrees at 12 bases. Germline V CDR1 and CDR2: MGHRA, YSYEKL. This CDR3 has 16 residues. The J segment lost 6 bases and the V segment lost 2 bases, leaving 8 bases of the junction unmatched. The CDR3 nucleotides are TGCGCCAGCAGCCAATCCGCGACTAGCGGGAGTCCCGAGCAGTACTTC. It codes for CASSQSATSGSPEQYF.

This sequence joins TRBV9 and TRBJ2-7; no reliable D call. CDR1 and CDR2 (germline): SGDLS, YYNGEE. V lost 3 bases, J lost 3 bases, and 16 bases lay in between. This CDR3 spans 15 amino acids. This chain's CDR3 is CASSAATHMDYEQYF. The CDR3 nucleotides read TGTGCCAGCAGCGCCGCTACTCACATGGACTACGAGCAGTACTTC.

The chain is built from TRBV11-2 and TRBJ2-3, with D possibly being TRBD2 (6 bases). The CDR3 sequence is 15 residues long. CDR1 is SGHAT and CDR2 is FQNNGV in the germline V gene. Trimming shortened V by 4 bases and J by 3 bases, and 14 bases separated the two germline ends. As DNA, the CDR3 is TGTGCCAGCAGCTCCCTGGGTGGGAGGACAGATACGCAGTATTTT. As protein: CASSSLGGRTDTQYF.

This chain links TRBV6-6 with TRBJ2-7; D possibly matches TRBD1 or TRBD2 (5 bases each). CDR3 size: 15 residues. V dropped 2 bases and J dropped 2 bases, with 13 bases sitting between them. Germline loops: CDR1 MNHNY, CDR2 SVGAGI (reference sequence). CDR3 nucleotide sequence: TGTGCCAGCAGTTACCTCGGGACCAAACCCTACGAGCAGTACTTC. Amino acids: CASSYLGTKPYEQYF.

The V gene is TRBV5-1, the J gene TRBJ1-2; no clear D gene. Trimming took 1 base from V and 6 from J, leaving 10 bases between them. The germline CDR1 and CDR2 sequences are SGHRS and YFSETQ. The CDR3 runs 13 residues. CDR3 sequence (DNA): TGCGCCAGCAGCTTGTTGGGTTTCGATGGCTACACCTTC. It is translated as CASSLLGFDGYTF. The full variable domain, with the rest looked up from reference TRBV5-1 and TRBJ1-2, is KAGVTQTPRYLIKTRGQQVTLSCSPISGHRSVSWYQQTPGQGLQFLFEYFSETQRNKGNFPGRFSGRQFSNSRSEMNVSTLELGDSALYLCASSLLGFDGYTFGSGTRLTVV.

This rearrangement joins TRBV27 to TRBJ2-5, with TRBD2 as a possible D gene (6 bases). Germline values: CDR1 MNHEY, CDR2 SMNVEV (reference sequence). V lost 5 bases and J lost 7, with 11 bases in between. The CDR3 sequence is 12 residues long. The CDR3 region is CASSPGGVTQYF. The CDR3, as DNA: TGTGCCAGCAGTCCCGGAGGGGTGACCCAGTACTTC.

The chain employs TRBV4-2 and TRBJ2-3, with 14 bases identical to TRBD2. V gave up 4 bases and J gave up 4 bases; unmatched junction bases: 4. Germline lookup yields CDR1 LGHNA and CDR2 YNFKEQ. The CDR3 spans 16 residues. For the CDR3, the DNA is TGTGCCAGCAGCCTTGGGACTAGCGGGAGCTCAGATACGCAGTATTTT. This sequence encodes CASSLGTSGSSDTQYF.

The chain is built from TRBV10-1 and TRBJ2-7, with D uncertain. The CDR3 loop spans 12 amino acids. The V and J ends lost 3 bases and 2 bases respectively, with 5 bases between them. Germline V CDR1 and CDR2: WNHNN, SYGVQD (reference sequence). CDR3 in DNA: TGCGCCAGCAGTGATACCGCCTACGAGCAGTACTTC. Its protein is CASSDTAYEQYF.

Only a few counts were recorded for this clone. An end of the junction differs from the germline gene, which may be a read error. The chain uses TRBV2 and TRBJ2-7; D gene ambiguous. The CDR3 contains 12 residues. Looked up from germline, CDR1 is SNHLY and CDR2 is FYNNEI. CDR3 sequence reads: CASSDHSYEHYF. CDR3 DNA: TGTGCCAGCAGTGACCACTCCTACGAGCATTACTTC.